This T cell receptor beta chain was captured in a study of T cell changes during pregnancy in multiple sclerosis. Here immunoSEQ multiplex PCR was the method, and the copy in TCRdb shows in-frame clones only, minus some. The data hold 80,000 to 100,000 clones, with about 94% observed a single time. The CDR3 covers 12 residues. The V gene's germline CDR1 is KGHSH and CDR2 LQKENI. V dropped 6 bases and J dropped 2 bases, with 8 bases sitting between them. This clone was counted a few times. V gene TRBV18 combines with J gene TRBJ2-7; D is ambiguous. The sample was peripheral blood, taken after pregnancy. The TCR originated in a female donor with multiple sclerosis, enrolled in a pregnancy study. The CDR3 DNA sequence: TGTGCCAGCTCCCTCGTTCCCTACGAGCAGTACTTC. It yields the protein CASSLVPYEQYF.